The next 15 T cell receptor beta chains were all read from a single sample in a study of HIV-infected patients and healthy controls. In TCRdb, the 5' RACE reads were re-called with MiXCR into one record per CDR3 protein. The sample includes more than 60,000 distinct CDR3 sequences, roughly 21% of them seen just once. Source material: CD4+ T cells from blood. The source of these receptors is a human donor in good health.

In this sample, this clonotype turned up a few times. The V call is TRBV7-6, the J call TRBJ1-5; D not certain. CDR1 and CDR2 (germline): SGHVS, FNYEAQ. There are 14 residues in the CDR3. The V end was cut by 5 bases, the J end by 0 bases, with 8 bases between. The CDR3 region has the DNA TGTGCCAGCAGCCGAGAGTATAGCAATCAGCCCCAGCATTTT. This sequence encodes CASSREYSNQPQHF.

A few counts support this clonotype. The chain recombines TRBV25-1 with TRBJ1-4; tentative D call: TRBD1 (5 bases). Germline lookup yields CDR1 MGHDK and CDR2 SYGVNS. With 6 bases removed from V and 6 bases from J, the gap between germline ends came to 14 bases. This CDR3 is 14 amino acids long. CDR3 coding DNA: TGTGCCAGCAGGAGGGACGGTGGTGATGAAAAACTGTTTTTT. The encoded protein is CASRRDGGDEKLFF.

This clonotype was recorded a few times. The chain carries TRBV4-1 and TRBJ2-5, with 11 bases lining up with TRBD1. The CDR3 runs 20 residues. V lost 3 bases and J lost 2; bases outside the gene matches: 17. Germline V CDR1 and CDR2: MGHRA, YSYEKL. In DNA form, the CDR3 reads TGCGCCAGCAGCCAGATGGGGGACAGGGGGTTTAGCGGGGTTCAAGAGACCCAGTACTTC. Residues: CASSQMGDRGFSGVQETQYF.

The chain is built from TRBV29-1 and TRBJ2-7; TRBD1 matches at 11 bases. V gave up 7 bases and J gave up 3 bases; unmatched junction bases: 8. Germline CDR1 reads SQVTM; CDR2 reads ANQGSEA. The length of the CDR3 is 14 residues. CDR3 sequence reads: CSAAPGTGGYEQYF. The CDR3, as DNA: TGCAGCGCTGCGCCCGGGACAGGGGGCTACGAGCAGTACTTC.

This clonotype was detected ten times or more. The chain carries TRBV5-1 and TRBJ2-3; D is ambiguous. Trimming left V 0 bases short and J 5 bases short, with 7 bases between. This CDR3 is built from 13 residues. Germline values: CDR1 SGHRS, CDR2 YFSETQ. The CDR3 reads CASSLESQDTQYF. Here the CDR3 DNA reads TGCGCCAGCAGCTTGGAGTCACAAGATACGCAGTATTTT.

The table lists this clonotype with many counts. The V and J genes are TRBV7-3 and TRBJ2-5; 8 bases align to TRBD1. The CDR3 spans 14 residues. CDR1 and CDR2 from the germline V gene are SGHTA and FQGTGA. The trim removed 5 bases at V and 5 bases at J, leaving 7 bases unmatched. CDR3 loop: CASSPGTGLETQYF. CDR3 coding DNA: TGTGCCAGCAGCCCGGGGACAGGTCTCGAGACCCAGTACTTC.

This chain connects TRBV7-6 to TRBJ2-4, with D uncertain. The V gene's germline CDR1 is SGHVS and CDR2 FNYEAQ. V lost 2 bases, J lost 5 bases, and 7 bases lay in between. This CDR3 spans 13 amino acids. CDR3: CASSLSDQNIQYF. CDR3 coding DNA: TGTGCCAGCAGCTTATCAGACCAAAACATTCAGTACTTC.

This clonotype was found a few times. The genes are TRBV12-3 or TRBV12-4 and TRBJ2-5; 12 nucleotides align to TRBD2. The trim removed 5 bases at V and 5 bases at J, leaving 9 bases unmatched. The CDR3 loop spans 16 amino acids. In DNA form, the CDR3 reads TGTGCCAGCAGTCTCCTAGCGGGAGGGCCTTGGGAGACCCAGTACTTC. This encodes CASSLLAGGPWETQYF.

V and J are TRBV19 and TRBJ2-4; TRBD1 agrees at 8 bases. Germline values: CDR1 LNHDA, CDR2 SQIVND (reference sequence). CDR3 length equals 18 residues. J gave up 4 bases and V 2 bases, and 13 bases lay outside the gene matches. The CDR3 spells CASSIWPGGGGGKNIQYF. CDR3 coding DNA: TGTGCCAGTAGTATATGGCCAGGGGGCGGAGGGGGTAAAAACATTCAGTACTTC. Full variable domain (missing parts from reference TRBV19 and TRBJ2-4): DGGITQSPKYLFRKEGQNVTLSCEQNLNHDAMYWYRQDPGQGLRLIYYSQIVNDFQKGDIAEGYSVSREKKESFPLTVTSAQKNPTAFYLCASSIWPGGGGGKNIQYFGAGTRLSVL.

This clonotype was seen more than once but under ten times. The rearrangement joins TRBV7-2 to TRBJ2-7, with D possibly called TRBD1 or TRBD2 (6 bases each). Germline CDR1 reads SGHTA; CDR2 reads FQGNSA. With 4 bases removed from V and 7 bases from J, the gap between germline ends came to 17 bases. This CDR3 spans 14 amino acids. CDR3 sequence: CASSSRWGAQEQYF. CDR3 in DNA: TGTGCCAGCAGCTCGCGGTGGGGGGCGCAAGAGCAGTACTTC. The complete variable domain, with remaining parts taken from reference TRBV7-2 and TRBJ2-7, reads GAGVSQSPSNKVTEKGKDVELRCDPISGHTALYWYRQSLGQGLEFLIYFQGNSAPDKSGLPSDRFSAERTGGSVSTLTIQRTQQEDSAVYLCASSSRWGAQEQYFGPGTRLTVT.

There are a few counts of this clonotype. This chain links TRBV29-1 with TRBJ1-4, with TRBD1 identical over 7 bases. Germline lookup yields CDR1 SQVTM and CDR2 ANQGSEA. This CDR3 spans 14 amino acids. Trimming removed 7 bases from V and 5 bases from J; junction bases left unmatched: 10. In nucleotides, the CDR3 is TGCAGCGCCTACCCGACAGGGTTGAATGAAAAACTGTTTTTT. Protein: CSAYPTGLNEKLFF.

The chain is built from TRBV12-3 or TRBV12-4 and TRBJ2-2, with 7 bases aligning to TRBD1. V gave up 7 bases and J gave up 4 bases; unmatched junction bases: 3. CDR3 length equals 13 residues. This chain's CDR3 is CASNRGSTGELFF. The CDR3 DNA follows: TGTGCCAGCAACAGGGGTTCCACCGGGGAGCTGTTTTTT.

This clonotype has just a few counts. The genes are TRBV7-9 and TRBJ2-7; no reliable D call. V was pared by 4 bases and J by 3 bases, with 7 bases between. Germline V gene sequence: CDR1 SEHNR, CDR2 FQNEAQ (reference sequence). The CDR3 is 12 residues long. CDR3 in amino acids: CASSSSYYEQYF. The CDR3 bases are TGTGCCAGCAGCTCCTCTTACTACGAGCAGTACTTC.

This clonotype has more than one count but fewer than ten. The chain carries TRBV6-6 and TRBJ1-1; a weak D match, TRBD1 (5 bases). Germline values: CDR1 MNHNY, CDR2 SVGAGI (reference sequence). CDR3 length equals 14 residues. V lost 0 bases and J lost 3, with 8 bases in between. In nucleotides, the CDR3 is TGTGCCAGCAGTTACTCGGGGGTATACACTGAAGCTTTCTTT. Translating gives CASSYSGVYTEAFF.

This clonotype was observed at least ten times. V is TRBV29-1 and J is TRBJ1-2; D call uncertain. The CDR3 runs to 14 residues. V was cut by 2 bases and J by 0 bases, with 10 bases left in between. Germline-derived CDR1 and CDR2 are SQVTM and ANQGSEA. The CDR3 DNA is TGCAGCGTTGAAAATGCTCCATCTAACTATGGCTACACCTTC. It codes for CSVENAPSNYGYTF.